The source of this T cell receptor beta chain is a study of blood T cells in healthy people across ages. This CDR3 comprises 14 residues. CDR1 and CDR2 from the germline V gene are SNHLY and FYNNEI. V was pared by 7 bases and J by 4 bases, with 8 bases of the junction left unmatched. With a J-beta primer mix and a sample-barcoded 5' primer, a second PCR ran about 6 to 11 cycles. Using its own MiXCR run on the 5' RACE reads, TCRdb lists one record per CDR3 protein. The data contain 500,000 to 650,000 distinct CDR3 sequences, about 27% of them singletons. Comments on this clonotype: Its specificity is not known.

Regarding the study as a whole: In long-lived donors, naive CD4+ cell counts and diversity exceeded those of aged donors.

The same sample was also studied in work on T cells of mothers and their children. That publication notes: The yield was over 9 million TCR beta CDR3 reads from each mother and a few million from each child.

Specimen: blood. This TCR derives from a boy aged 2 to 10 in good health. This chain connects TRBV2 to TRBJ2-3, with 7 bases fitting TRBD1. The CDR3 region is CASTGGATSDTQYF. DNA of the CDR3: TGTGCCAGCACAGGGGGAGCAACTTCAGATACGCAGTATTTT.